The 10 T cell receptor beta chains reported below all come from one sample, sequenced in a study of CD8+ T cells in alopecia areata. Treatment: oral pan-JAK inhibitor, 5-10 mg twice daily. The authors extracted RNA and reverse transcribed it into cDNA as the sequencing template. This table comes from immunoSEQ multiplex PCR, and its TCRdb copy is limited to in-frame clones, with some not included. The sample carries 93,000 or so clones, approximately 90% recorded once. The sequences come from CD8+ T cells sorted from blood, collected between weeks 30 and 35, from a patient treated with tofacitinib. These receptors were taken from a human donor with alopecia areata.

On this clone: In the same sample, other DNA sequences code for this CDR3. The chain recombines TRBV4-2 with TRBJ2-7; D is unclear. The CDR3 sequence is 12 residues long. Germline lookup yields CDR1 LGHNA and CDR2 YNFKEQ. Trimming left V 1 base short and J 3 bases short, with 4 bases between. The chain's CDR3 is CASSQGGYEQYF. As DNA, the CDR3 is TGTGCCAGCAGCCAAGGAGGCTACGAGCAGTACTTC.

This clone has only one observation. The chain combines TRBV19 with TRBJ2-7; D is uncertain. This CDR3 is 12 amino acids long. CDR1 is LNHDA and CDR2 is SQIVND in the germline V gene (reference sequence). The germline V and J ends were trimmed by 5 bases and 7 bases, with 12 bases remaining between them. The CDR3 DNA is TGTGCCAGTAGTTTCCTAGGGCGGGAGCAGTACTTC. Translated: CASSFLGREQYF.

The CDR3 loop is CASSYGDSYEQYF. The DNA for the CDR3 is TGTGCCAGCAGTTACGGGGACAGCTACGAGCAGTACTTC. The rearrangement uses TRBV6-5 and TRBJ2-7; 7 positions agree with TRBD1. After removal of 2 bases from V and 3 bases from J, the junction contained 1 base not matched to a gene. The CDR3 has 13 amino acids. Germline lookup yields CDR1 MNHEY and CDR2 SVGAGI.

The chain is built from TRBV13 and TRBJ2-7; 9 bases are a match to TRBD1. The CDR3 consists of 14 residues. Germline V gives CDR1 PRHDT, CDR2 FYEKMQ (reference sequence). Trimming cost V 5 bases and J 2 bases; bases outside gene matches: 4. CDR3 protein: CASSPGQGTYEQYF. CDR3 coding DNA: TGTGCCAGCAGCCCGGGACAGGGAACCTACGAGCAGTACTTC.

The rearrangement joins TRBV19 to TRBJ2-7; weak D call: TRBD1 (5 bases). This CDR3 has 13 residues. In germline, CDR1 is LNHDA, CDR2 SQIVND (reference sequence). V was cut by 7 bases and J by 0 bases, with 10 bases left in between. The CDR3 loop reads CASISTVSYEQYF. CDR3 DNA: TGTGCCAGTATCTCGACAGTCTCCTACGAGCAGTACTTC.

The CDR3 DNA follows: TGTGCCAGCAGCCCCGGACTTCTTTCCGCTGGCTACACCTTC. Its translation: CASSPGLLSAGYTF. The chain employs TRBV14 and TRBJ1-2; D remains ambiguous. The germline gives CDR1 SGHDN, CDR2 FVKESK. Trimming cost V 4 bases and J 7 bases, with 16 bases left between them. CDR3 length: 14 residues.

This clone has only one observation. CDR3 amino acids: CASSLGSSPYEQYF. In DNA, the CDR3 is TGCGCCAGCAGCTTGGGTTCCAGCCCCTACGAGCAGTACTTC. V gene TRBV5-1 combines with J gene TRBJ2-7; D is uncertain. Germline values: CDR1 SGHRS, CDR2 YFSETQ. There are 14 residues in the CDR3. V was shortened by 0 bases and J by 2 bases, with 9 bases between the two germline ends.

Regarding this clone: The identical CDR3 is also encoded by other nucleotide sequences in the sample. The V gene is TRBV5-6, the J gene TRBJ2-7; D gene uncertain. With 2 bases removed from V and 3 bases from J, the gap between germline ends came to 9 bases. Germline V gene sequence: CDR1 SGHDT, CDR2 YYEEEE. This CDR3 spans 13 amino acids. CDR3 sequence reads: CASSLGQSYEQYF. The CDR3 DNA is TGTGCCAGCAGCTTAGGCCAGAGCTACGAGCAGTACTTC.

J is TRBJ1-1 and V is TRBV9, with D perhaps TRBD1 (5 bases). CDR1 is SGDLS, CDR2 YYNGEE, per germline. The ends were cut back, 4 bases at V and 3 bases at J, with 10 bases in the middle. This CDR3 spans 13 amino acids. In DNA form, the CDR3 reads TGTGCCAGCAGCAGATCCAGGGACACTGAAGCTTTCTTT. Encoded protein: CASSRSRDTEAFF.

V gene TRBV7-9 combines with J gene TRBJ2-7, with 7 bases aligning to TRBD1. Germline trimming cut 10 bases from V and 3 bases from J; bases unmatched to any gene: 9. The CDR3 runs to 13 residues. The germline V gene has CDR1 SEHNR and CDR2 FQNEAQ (reference sequence). The CDR3 loop reads CATAGTDRYEQYF. The CDR3 bases are TGTGCCACCGCTGGGACAGATCGCTACGAGCAGTACTTC. Using reference TRBV7-9 and TRBJ2-7 for the parts outside the CDR3, the full variable domain is DTGVSQNPRHKITKRGQNVTFRCDPISEHNRLYWYRQTLGQGPEFLTYFQNEAQLEKSRLLSDRFSAERPKGSFSTLEIQRTEQGDSAMYLCATAGTDRYEQYFGPGTRLTVT.